This is a list of T cell receptor beta chains from one sample in a study of sequential checkpoint blockade in melanoma. The table came from immunoSEQ multiplex PCR; TCRdb's copy has only in-frame clones and leaves some out. This sample carries 5,000 to 6,000 clones, 20% to 25% of them seen once, and the ten largest clones take around 11%. Source: tumor tissue (inferred from file names), taken from a patient given nivolumab and ipilimumab in sequence. The receptors stem from a human donor with melanoma. CDR3s include the opening cysteine and the closing phenylalanine or tryptophan. A D gene is named only where the DNA matches it firmly. A row's size may be missing; if present it is once, few, many or a size class.

V gene,D gene,J gene,clone size,CDR3 length,CDR3 DNA,CDR3 protein
TRBV28,-,TRBJ2-2,few,14,TGTGCCAGCAGCCGGGACTTTTACACCGGGGAGCTGTTTTTT,CASSRDFYTGELFF
TRBV6-8,-,TRBJ1-1,many,14,TGTGCCAGCAGTTACGTCCACCTGAACACTGAAGCTTTCTTT,CASSYVHLNTEAFF
TRBV5-1,TRBD2,TRBJ2-1,-,14,TGCGCCAGCAGAAGCACGTTAGCGGGAGGCGAGCAGTTCTTC,CASRSTLAGGEQFF
TRBV12-5,TRBD1,TRBJ2-5,few,14,TGTGCCAGCTCCGGACAGGGGGCATGGGAGACCCAGTACTTC,CASSGQGAWETQYF
TRBV19,-,TRBJ2-1,-,15,TGTGCCAGTAGTCCACGACGCAGGGCCTACAATGAGCAGTTCTTC,CASSPRRRAYNEQFF
TRBV6-8,-,TRBJ1-2,-,13,TGTGCCACCTCTTCTTCGGGGAACTCTGGCTACACCTTC,CATSSSGNSGYTF
TRBV6-8,-,TRBJ2-1,medium-sized,15,TGTGCCAGCAGTTACTCAAGATTTCAGGGAAATGAGCAGTTCTTC,CASSYSRFQGNEQFF
TRBV11-3,TRBD1,TRBJ1-1,many,14,TGTGCCAGCAGCCAGACAGGGGGCGAGGTTGAAGCTTTCTTT,CASSQTGGEVEAFF
TRBV5-1,-,TRBJ2-1,-,14,TGCGCCAGCAGCGGGGACCTAGGGGGAAATGAGCAGTTCTTC,CASSGDLGGNEQFF
TRBV28,-,TRBJ1-2,few,13,TGTGCCAGCACCACGAGGGGGATTAGTGGCTACACCTTC,CASTTRGISGYTF
TRBV2,TRBD1,TRBJ1-3,many,16,TGTGCCAGCAGCGCCAGACAGGGACGCTCTGGAAACACCATATATTTT,CASSARQGRSGNTIYF
TRBV11-3,TRBD2,TRBJ2-2,many,16,TGTGCCAGCAGCTTGTGGCTAGCGGGGGGACCCGGGGAGCTGTTTTTT,CASSLWLAGGPGELFF
TRBV14,-,TRBJ2-7,-,14,TGTGCCAGCAGCCAAGTGGGTGGTCCAAGCGAGCAGTACTTC,CASSQVGGPSEQYF
TRBV11-3,TRBD1,TRBJ1-1,many,16,TGTGCCAGCAGCGAGGACAGGGAGGGTGTGAGCACTGAAGCTTTCTTT,CASSEDREGVSTEAFF
TRBV28,-,TRBJ2-7,few,14,TGTGCCAGCAGGGAGCTTGGGCCTGCCTACGAGCAGTACTTC,CASRELGPAYEQYF
TRBV6-8,-,TRBJ1-2,many,13,TGTGCCAGCAGTTACGGGAGTTCCTATGGCTACACCTTC,CASSYGSSYGYTF
TRBV9,-,TRBJ2-1,many,14,TGTGCCAGCAGCGCTGGACTAGGGGGCAATGAGCAGTTCTTC,CASSAGLGGNEQFF
TRBV4-1,-,TRBJ2-7,medium-sized,14,TGCGCCAGCAGCCATCCGGACTTCGCCTACGAGCAGTACTTC,CASSHPDFAYEQYF
TRBV10-3,TRBD2,TRBJ2-2,-,19,TGTGCCATCAGTGAGTCGACTCTACTAGCGGGAGGAAGTACCGGGGAGCTGTTTTTT,CAISESTLLAGGSTGELFF
TRBV9,-,TRBJ1-4,-,14,TGTGCCAGCAGCGTAAAGGGGTCTAATGAAAAACTGTTTTTT,CASSVKGSNEKLFF
TRBV2,-,TRBJ2-1,few,12,TGTGCCAGCAGTGCCACCACCAATGAGCAGTTCTTC,CASSATTNEQFF
TRBV28,TRBD2,TRBJ2-7,-,16,TGTGCCAGCAGTTTTGGTGGACTAGCTCGATCCTACGAGCAGTACTTC,CASSFGGLARSYEQYF
TRBV11-3,TRBD1,TRBJ1-2,many,15,TGTGCCAGCAGCGCATCCCCAGGGGGCCCGTATGGCTACACCTTC,CASSASPGGPYGYTF
TRBV6-4,-,TRBJ2-1,many,11,TGTGCCATCCAGTACGGTAATGAGCAGTTCTTC,CAIQYGNEQFF
TRBV11-1,TRBD1,TRBJ2-5,few,15,TGTGCCAGCAGCCTGGACAGGGGTTACCAAGAGACCCAGTACTTC,CASSLDRGYQETQYF